The clone carrying this T cell receptor (beta chain) was detected many times. Its specificity is not known. Preparation of the TCRbeta library used unique molecular identifiers. From the PCR reads, TCRdb called clonotypes with MiXCR, one entry per CDR3 protein. The sample records around 300,000 distinct CDR3 sequences, 9.5% to 13% being singletons. This CDR3 is built from 15 residues. The ends were cut back, 3 bases at V and 3 bases at J, with 12 bases in the middle. The entry originates in a study of T-cell reconstitution after alpha-beta-depleted transplantation in children. Overall study findings and caveats: Some patients owed their high day-60 TCRbeta diversity to surviving recipient T cells and thymic progenitors.

The genes are TRBV12-3 or TRBV12-4 and TRBJ2-1; unclear D gene. The specimen comprised PBMCs, sampled before TCRalphabeta/CD19-depleted stem cell transplant. This TCR was recovered from a boy under two years old with acute myeloid leukemia, due to receive a stem cell transplant. The CDR3 DNA follows: TGTGCCAGCAGTTTCCTGGCAGGTAACTACAATGAGCAGTTCTTC. It encodes CASSFLAGNYNEQFF.